This T cell receptor beta chain appears in the sequencing data of a study of T-cell memory formation after mild COVID-19. Notes on the study in general: Pre-infection memory showed some responding clones, and this suggested that cross-reactive memory joined. Clones contracting across day 15 to 85 had a balanced CD4/CD8 profile; later expanding clones leaned CD4+.

Libraries for TCRalpha and TCRbeta carried sample barcodes and unique molecular identifiers via 5'RACE. TCRdb re-derived calls from the 5' RACE reads in MiXCR, one entry per CDR3 protein. The profile covers a few hundred thousand distinct CDR3 sequences, with less than 20% appearing a single time and around 24% taken by the ten largest. This clonotype has at least ten counts. Antigen unknown. This CDR3 is built from 16 residues. J lost 4 bases, V lost 1 base, and 7 bases had no gene match. Germline V gene data show CDR1 as SGHTA and CDR2 as FQGNSA. This chain connects TRBV7-2 to TRBJ2-5; 9 bases align to TRBD2. The TCR comes from a man between 18 and 29 years old who had mild COVID-19 (a few samples of this study predate the infection). Cell type and time point are not known. What was sequenced was PBMCs or a T cell subset sorted from them (not recorded which). DNA of the CDR3: TGTGCCAGCAGCTTAGAGTCGGCTAGCGGGGTAGAGACCCAGTACTTC. Protein product: CASSLESASGVETQYF.